This paragraph covers one TCR beta chain sequence. Antigen specificity is unknown. TCRdb's copy holds only in-frame clones and misses some; the assay was immunoSEQ multiplex PCR. This sample carries approximately 80,000 clones, 91% of them seen once, and the ten largest clones take 28%. The CDR3 is 11 residues long. V lost 7 bases to trimming and J lost 6 bases, with 8 bases between them. Germline values: CDR1 MNHNY, CDR2 SVGAGI (reference sequence). This sample was taken from a study of T cell responses to AZD1222 COVID-19 vaccine. Study-wide points: Clonal diversity may have been underestimated in mostly white British donors.

Sequenced material: peripheral blood, taken 28 days after the second AZD1222 dose. This chain joins TRBV6-6 and TRBJ2-3; D uncertain. The receptor was derived from an adult who received the AZD1222 COVID-19 vaccine. The CDR3 sequence: CASIQLDTQYF. CDR3 bases: TGTGCCAGCATACAGCTGGATACGCAGTATTTT.